This T cell receptor (beta chain) stems from a study of T-cell memory formation after mild COVID-19. Study-wide background: TCR clusters largely stayed donor specific. Findings and caveats of the study: Clones that contracted from day 15 to 85 had balanced CD4/CD8; later expanders were CD4+ biased.

Each CDR3 protein is one row after TCRdb ran MiXCR on the 5' RACE reads. In the table there are more than 110,000 distinct CDR3 sequences, approximately 25% of which are singletons. Trimming took 2 bases from V and 3 from J, leaving 8 bases between them. Germline values: CDR1 DFQATT, CDR2 SNEGSKA (reference sequence). This CDR3 has 13 residues. This clonotype has a handful of counts. The antigen remains unidentified. V gene TRBV20-1 combines with J gene TRBJ2-4; tentatively, D is TRBD1 or TRBD2 (6 bases each). The sequenced sample consisted of PBMCs or a T cell subset sorted from them (not recorded which). The source is an adult woman who had mild COVID-19 (a few samples of this study predate the infection). Cell type and time point are not known. The CDR3 DNA follows: TGCAGTGCTAGAAGGGGGGTCAAAAACATTCAGTACTTC. This sequence encodes CSARRGVKNIQYF.